Below, one TCR beta chain is given with its context. As handled by the study authors: Amplification with reference gene primers provided the estimates of nucleated cell counts. Sequenced by immunoSEQ multiplex PCR; TCRdb stores in-frame clones only, minus some. V and J calls and clone size are copied from that table; D and trimming were computed from the DNA. In the table there are 150,000 to 200,000 clones, approximately 79% of which are singletons. Germline V gene lookup returns CDR1 LNHDA and CDR2 SQIVND (reference sequence). Trimming took 4 bases from V and 8 from J, leaving 14 bases between them. The CDR3 sequence is 13 residues long. The data were taken from a study of blood T cell repertoires in COVID-19. Study information: COVID-19 samples from acute and convalescent phases originated in the United States, Italy and Spain. PBMCs, B-cell-depleted T cells, or T cells provided the cDNA or gDNA that made up the material.

This sequence was found in a man in his fifties or sixties with active or convalescent COVID-19. Sequenced input: peripheral blood. The rearrangement uses TRBV19 and TRBJ1-2; D might be TRBD1 (5 bases). CDR3: CASSNSGAEGYTF. CDR3 DNA sequence: TGTGCCAGTAGTAACTCTGGGGCGGAAGGCTACACCTTC. The full variable domain, completed using reference TRBV19 and TRBJ1-2, is DGGITQSPKYLFRKEGQNVTLSCEQNLNHDAMYWYRQDPGQGLRLIYYSQIVNDFQKGDIAEGYSVSREKKESFPLTVTSAQKNPTAFYLCASSNSGAEGYTFGSGTRLTVV.